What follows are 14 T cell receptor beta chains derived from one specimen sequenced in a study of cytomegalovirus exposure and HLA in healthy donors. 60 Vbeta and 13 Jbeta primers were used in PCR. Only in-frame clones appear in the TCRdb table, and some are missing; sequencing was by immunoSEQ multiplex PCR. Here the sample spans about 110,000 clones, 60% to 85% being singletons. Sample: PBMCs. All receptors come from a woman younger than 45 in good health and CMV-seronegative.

Written as DNA, the CDR3 is TGTGCCAGCAGCTTAGTGGGGGGGCGCGATCAGCCCCAGCATTTT. Translation: CASSLVGGRDQPQHF. V gene TRBV11-3 combines with J gene TRBJ1-5; a weak D match, TRBD1 (6 bases). V was cut by 1 base and J by 5 bases, with 12 bases left in between. CDR1 is SGHNT, CDR2 YENEEA, per germline. The CDR3 has 15 amino acids.

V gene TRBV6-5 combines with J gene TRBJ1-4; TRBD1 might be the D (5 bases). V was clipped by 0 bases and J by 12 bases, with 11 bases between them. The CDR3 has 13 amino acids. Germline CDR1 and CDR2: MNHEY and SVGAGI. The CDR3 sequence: CASSYSEGLELFF. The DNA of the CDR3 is TGTGCCAGCAGTTACTCGGAGGGGCTGGAACTGTTTTTT.

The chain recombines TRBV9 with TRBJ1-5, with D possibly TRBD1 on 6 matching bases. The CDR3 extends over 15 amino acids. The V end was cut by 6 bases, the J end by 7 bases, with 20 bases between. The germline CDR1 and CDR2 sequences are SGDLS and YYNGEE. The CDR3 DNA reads TGTGCCAGCACCCCAGGGGTGGGGGCCTTACAGCCCCAGCATTTT. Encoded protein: CASTPGVGALQPQHF.

The chain's CDR3 is CASSQATGASRNSPLHF. DNA of the CDR3: TGTGCCAGCAGCCAGGCTACAGGGGCGTCCCGAAATTCACCCCTCCACTTT. The V gene is TRBV14, the J gene TRBJ1-6; 7 nucleotides match TRBD1. The length of the CDR3 is 17 residues. With V trimmed by 3 bases and J by 7 bases, 12 bases remained unmatched. CDR1 is SGHDN and CDR2 is FVKESK in the germline V gene. The complete variable domain, with remaining parts taken from reference TRBV14 and TRBJ1-6, reads EAGVTQFPSHSVIEKGQTVTLRCDPISGHDNLYWYRRVMGKEIKFLLHFVKESKQDESGMPNNRFLAERTGGTYSTLKVQPAELEDSGVYFCASSQATGASRNSPLHFGNGTRLTVT.

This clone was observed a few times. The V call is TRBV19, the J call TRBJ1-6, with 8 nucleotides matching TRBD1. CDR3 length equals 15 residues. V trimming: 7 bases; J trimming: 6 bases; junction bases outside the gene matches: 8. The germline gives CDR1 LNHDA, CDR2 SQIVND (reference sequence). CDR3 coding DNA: TGTGCCAGTAATCTCAGGGGGCAGAGTAATTCACCCCTCCACTTT. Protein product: CASNLRGQSNSPLHF.

The CDR3 protein is CASSQRDYGYTF. The CDR3 DNA reads as TGTGCCAGCAGCCAGCGGGACTATGGCTACACCTTC. The gene calls are TRBV14 and TRBJ1-2; D gene ambiguous. The CDR3 has 12 residues. V gave up 3 bases and J gave up 3 bases, with 5 bases separating them. Germline V gene sequence: CDR1 SGHDN, CDR2 FVKESK.

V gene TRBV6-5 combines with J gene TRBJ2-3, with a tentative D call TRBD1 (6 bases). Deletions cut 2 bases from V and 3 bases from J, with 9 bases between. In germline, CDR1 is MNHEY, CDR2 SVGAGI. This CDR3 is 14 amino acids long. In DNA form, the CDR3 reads TGTGCCAGCAGTTACCAGGGGCCAACAGATACGCAGTATTTT. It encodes CASSYQGPTDTQYF.

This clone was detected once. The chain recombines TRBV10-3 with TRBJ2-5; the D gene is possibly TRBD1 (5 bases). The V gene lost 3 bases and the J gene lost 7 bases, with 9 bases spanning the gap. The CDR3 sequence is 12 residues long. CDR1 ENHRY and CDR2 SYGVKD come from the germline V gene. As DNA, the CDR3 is TGTGCCATCAGTGAAGGGGTTCGGACCCAGTACTTC. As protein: CAISEGVRTQYF.

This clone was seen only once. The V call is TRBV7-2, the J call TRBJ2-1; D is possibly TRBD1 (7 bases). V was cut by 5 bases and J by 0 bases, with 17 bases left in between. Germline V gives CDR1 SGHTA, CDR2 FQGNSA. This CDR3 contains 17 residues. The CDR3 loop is CASSTTRQGGSYNEQFF. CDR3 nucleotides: TGTGCCAGCAGCACAACCCGACAGGGAGGCTCCTACAATGAGCAGTTCTTC.

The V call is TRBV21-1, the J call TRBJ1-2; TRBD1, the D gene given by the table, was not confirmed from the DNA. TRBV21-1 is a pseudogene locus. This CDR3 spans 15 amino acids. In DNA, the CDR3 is TGTGCCAGCAGCGGACGGACAGGGGTCCGTTATGGCTACACCTTC. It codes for CASSGRTGVRYGYTF.

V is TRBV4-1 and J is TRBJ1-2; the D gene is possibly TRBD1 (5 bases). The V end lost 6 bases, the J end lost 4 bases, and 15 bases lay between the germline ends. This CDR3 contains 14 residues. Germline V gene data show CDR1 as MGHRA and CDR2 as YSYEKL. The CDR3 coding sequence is TGCGCCAGCAGTCCGGACACGGGCCCCTATGGCTACACCTTC. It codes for CASSPDTGPYGYTF.

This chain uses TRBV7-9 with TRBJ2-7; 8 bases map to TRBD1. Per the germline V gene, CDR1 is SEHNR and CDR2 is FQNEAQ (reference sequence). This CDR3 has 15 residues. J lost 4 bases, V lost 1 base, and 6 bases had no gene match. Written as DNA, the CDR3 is TGTGCCAGCAGCTTAGGGACAGGGAAGGGGTACGAGCAGTACTTC. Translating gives CASSLGTGKGYEQYF.

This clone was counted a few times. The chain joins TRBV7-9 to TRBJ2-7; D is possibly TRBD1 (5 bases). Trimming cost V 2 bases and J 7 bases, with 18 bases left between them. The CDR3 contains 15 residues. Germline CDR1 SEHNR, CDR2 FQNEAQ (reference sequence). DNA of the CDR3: TGTGCCAGCAGCTTAACAGGTCAAGCAGTAAGAGAGCAGTACTTC. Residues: CASSLTGQAVREQYF.

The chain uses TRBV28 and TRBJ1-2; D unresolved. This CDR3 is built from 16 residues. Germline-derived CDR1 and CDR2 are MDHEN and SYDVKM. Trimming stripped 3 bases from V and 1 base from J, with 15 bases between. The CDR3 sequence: CASSFGLGRINYGYTF. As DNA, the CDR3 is TGTGCCAGCAGTTTTGGGTTGGGCAGGATTAACTATGGCTACACCTTC.